The sequence of this T cell receptor (beta chain) was determined in a study of vaccination effects on CD4 cells after COVID-19. Study-level information: Post-vaccine samples followed the second dose by a median of 72 days. Study conclusions and caveats: Whether induced by infection or by vaccine, clones showed marked clonal contraction late after vaccination. After vaccination of healthy people, only 1 of 255 vaccine-induced clones cross-reacted with common cold coronaviruses.

Pools of viral peptides were used by the ViraFEST assay to expand antigen-specific CD4+ T cells ahead of sequencing. Culture proceeded for nine to ten days, and CD4+ T cells were then isolated. Participants each got two BNT162b2 or mRNA-1273 vaccine doses. Having tested negative for nucleocapsid antibodies, the vaccine recipients showed no prior SARS-CoV-2 infection. This clone was found a few times. What it recognizes is unknown. Some clones are missing from TCRdb's copy, which holds only in-frame ones; the method was immunoSEQ multiplex PCR. This sample has 25,000 to 30,000 clones, with more than 60% found just once. Germline loops: CDR1 SGHNT, CDR2 YYREEE (reference sequence). V gave up 4 bases and J gave up 0 bases, with 17 bases separating them. The length of the CDR3 is 18 residues.

Sequenced material: CD4+ T cells from PBMCs cultured with HCoV-NL63 spike peptides, taken after COVID-19 vaccination. This sequence joins TRBV5-4 and TRBJ2-6, with TRBD2 as a possible D gene (6 bases). The clonotype was recovered from a human donor who received a COVID-19 vaccine. The CDR3 nucleotides read TGTGCCAGCAGCGGTAGCGGACCTGGACTCTCTGGGGCCAACGTCCTGACTTTC. This codes for CASSGSGPGLSGANVLTF.